This is a list of T cell receptor beta chains from one sample in a study of response to subunit inactivated influenza vaccine. Via MiXCR, TCRdb re-called the RT-PCR reads, giving one row per CDR3 protein. The sample holds almost 600,000 distinct CDR3 sequences, less than 15% seen once. The sequences come from PBMCs from blood, collected approximately 12 days after vaccination. The receptor source for this set is a man in his forties or fifties who received an inactivated influenza vaccine. The CDR3 runs from the conserved cysteine through the conserved F or W. A D gene is named only where the DNA matches it firmly. Only part of the rows carry a size: once, few, many, or a class if the clone is expanded.

V	size	J	D	DNA	CDR3
TRBV11-2	.	TRBJ2-7	TRBD1	TGTGCCAGCAGCTTAGATTGGGGGACAGGCTACGAGCAGTACTTC	CASSLDWGTGYEQYF
TRBV5-1	.	TRBJ2-1	TRBD2	TGCGCCAGCACTTTCCCCGCTAGCGGGGGGTCCAATGAGCAGTTCTTC	CASTFPASGGSNEQFF
TRBV12-3/TRBV12-4	few	TRBJ2-5	TRBD2	TGTGCCAGCAGTTTAGCACTAGCGGGGGGGCGGTCGAAGACCCAGTACTTC	CASSLALAGGRSKTQYF
TRBV11-1	.	TRBJ1-3	TRBD1	TGTGCCAGCAGCTTTCCCGGGACAGGGTCCGGGAAAGGTGGAAACACCATATATTTT	CASSFPGTGSGKGGNTIYF
TRBV3-1	many	TRBJ2-1	TRBD2	TGTGCCAGCAGCCAACAATGGACTAGCGGGAGGGCCAATGAGCAGTTCTTC	CASSQQWTSGRANEQFF
TRBV12-3/TRBV12-4	.	TRBJ2-3	.	TGTGCCAGCAGTTTTTCGGGGGAAGTAGATACGCAGTATTTT	CASSFSGEVDTQYF
TRBV7-6	.	TRBJ1-1	.	TGTGCCAGCAGCTTAACGGGACTGCCACGAGAAACTGAAGCTTTCTTT	CASSLTGLPRETEAFF
TRBV9	many	TRBJ1-1	.	TGTGCCAGCAGCGTAGGGGGGGACACTGAAGCTTTCTTT	CASSVGGDTEAFF
TRBV28	.	TRBJ2-3	TRBD1	TGTAACGGGGACAGGGGGCGGGATACGCAGTATTTT	CNGDRGRDTQYF
TRBV20-1	.	TRBJ2-3	.	TGCAGTGCTAAGGCCTTTGGTCATGGGACAGATACGCAGTATTTT	CSAKAFGHGTDTQYF
TRBV18	.	TRBJ2-4	.	TGTGCCAGCTCACCACCTTCGTTTGGACAGCTAGCCAAAAACATTCAGTACTTC	CASSPPSFGQLAKNIQYF
TRBV6-1	.	TRBJ1-1	TRBD1	TGTGCCAGCAGTCCACAGGGGGCACCCACAACTTTCTTT	CASSPQGAPTTFF
TRBV7-9	few	TRBJ2-5	.	TGTGCCAGCAGCTTAGCGGAAACGTGGGGGGAGACCCAGTACTTC	CASSLAETWGETQYF
TRBV2	.	TRBJ2-7	TRBD1	TGTGCCAGCAGTGAGGGTACAGGGGTTACCTACGAGCAGTACTTC	CASSEGTGVTYEQYF
TRBV7-2	.	TRBJ2-7	.	TGTGCCAGCAGCTTTCCCGGACCCCACGAGCAGTACTTC	CASSFPGPHEQYF
TRBV29-1	many	TRBJ2-3	.	TGCAGCGTTGGAAGGGATGGCACAGATACGCAGTATTTT	CSVGRDGTDTQYF
TRBV24-1	.	TRBJ2-5	TRBD2	TGTGCCACCAGCGCCGGGACTAACTATCAAGAGACCCAGTACTTC	CATSAGTNYQETQYF
TRBV7-2	.	TRBJ2-1	TRBD1	TGTGCCAGCAGCAAAGGACAGGGAGTTGAGCAGTTCTTC	CASSKGQGVEQFF
TRBV12-3/TRBV12-4	few	TRBJ2-7	.	TGTGCCAGCAGTCAGACAGGTGGAGGCTACGAGCAGTACTTC	CASSQTGGGYEQYF
TRBV6-2/TRBV6-3	.	TRBJ2-6	.	TGTGCCAGCAGTTACTGGGGCTCTGGGGCCAACGTCCTGACTTTC	CASSYWGSGANVLTF